This section outlines one TCR beta chain sequence together with its context. Generated by immunoSEQ multiplex PCR, the TCRdb table keeps only in-frame clones and is missing some. The data contain about 74,000 clones, more than 70% of them singletons. The data originate from a study of blood T cell repertoires in COVID-19. On the study more broadly: The samples span acute and convalescent COVID-19 from the United States, Italy and Spain.

Source material: peripheral blood. The TCR originated in a man between 65 and 79 years old with active or convalescent COVID-19.

The CDR3, as DNA: TGCGCCAGCAGCCTAGGTGGAGCGCGCTCTGGAAACACCATATATTTT. It is translated as CASSLGGARSGNTIYF. The chain joins TRBV4-1 to TRBJ1-3; D ambiguous. This CDR3 is built from 16 residues. Germline values: CDR1 MGHRA, CDR2 YSYEKL. V lost 4 bases and J lost 0, with 13 bases in between.